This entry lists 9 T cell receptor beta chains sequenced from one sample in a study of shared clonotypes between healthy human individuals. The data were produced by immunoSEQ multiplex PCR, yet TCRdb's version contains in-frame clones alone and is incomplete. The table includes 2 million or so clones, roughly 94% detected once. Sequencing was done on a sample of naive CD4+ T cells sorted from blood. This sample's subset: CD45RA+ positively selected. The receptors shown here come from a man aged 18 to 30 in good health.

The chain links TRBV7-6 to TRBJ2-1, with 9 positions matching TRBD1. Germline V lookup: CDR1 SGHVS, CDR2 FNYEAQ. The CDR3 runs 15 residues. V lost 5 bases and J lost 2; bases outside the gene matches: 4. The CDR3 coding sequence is TGTGCCAGCAGCCCCTGGACAGGGGCCTACAATGAGCAGTTCTTC. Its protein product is CASSPWTGAYNEQFF.

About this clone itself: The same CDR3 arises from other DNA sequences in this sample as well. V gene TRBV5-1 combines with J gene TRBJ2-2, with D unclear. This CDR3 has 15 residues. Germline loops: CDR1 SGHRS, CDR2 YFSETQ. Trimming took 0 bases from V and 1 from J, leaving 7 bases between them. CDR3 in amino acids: CASSLAGQNTGELFF. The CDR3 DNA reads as TGCGCCAGCAGCTTGGCAGGTCAGAACACCGGGGAGCTGTTTTTT.

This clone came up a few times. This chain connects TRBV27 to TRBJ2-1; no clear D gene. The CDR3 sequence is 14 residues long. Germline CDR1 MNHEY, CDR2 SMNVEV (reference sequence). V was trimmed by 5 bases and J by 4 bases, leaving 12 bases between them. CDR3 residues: CASSQTGVYNEQFF. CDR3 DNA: TGTGCCAGCAGTCAGACCGGAGTATACAATGAGCAGTTCTTC.

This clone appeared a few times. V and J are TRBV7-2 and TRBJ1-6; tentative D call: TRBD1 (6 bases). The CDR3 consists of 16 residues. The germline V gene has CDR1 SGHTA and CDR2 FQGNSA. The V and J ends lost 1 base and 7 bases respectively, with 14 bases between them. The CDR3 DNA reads TGTGCCAGCAGCTTAGGCGGGGGGCACGGAAATTCACCCCTCCACTTT. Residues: CASSLGGGHGNSPLHF.

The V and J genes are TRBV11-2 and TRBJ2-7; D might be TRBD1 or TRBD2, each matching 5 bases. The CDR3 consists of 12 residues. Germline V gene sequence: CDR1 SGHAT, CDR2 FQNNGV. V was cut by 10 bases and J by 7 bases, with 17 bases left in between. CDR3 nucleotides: TGTGCCACGGGGCAGAGGTCGGGGGAGCAGTACTTC. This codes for CATGQRSGEQYF.

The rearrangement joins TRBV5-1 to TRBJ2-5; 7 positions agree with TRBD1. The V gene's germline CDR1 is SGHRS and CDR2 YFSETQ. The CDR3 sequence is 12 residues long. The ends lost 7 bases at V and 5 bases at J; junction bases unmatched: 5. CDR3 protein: CASGDSAETQYF. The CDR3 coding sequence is TGCGCCAGCGGGGACAGCGCGGAGACCCAGTACTTC.

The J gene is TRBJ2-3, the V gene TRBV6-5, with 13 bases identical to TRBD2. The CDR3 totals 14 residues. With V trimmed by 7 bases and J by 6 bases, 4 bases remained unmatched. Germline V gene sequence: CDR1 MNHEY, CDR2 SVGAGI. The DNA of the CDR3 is TGTGCCAGCAAACTAGCGGGGGGGCCGGATACGCAGTATTTT. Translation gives CASKLAGGPDTQYF.

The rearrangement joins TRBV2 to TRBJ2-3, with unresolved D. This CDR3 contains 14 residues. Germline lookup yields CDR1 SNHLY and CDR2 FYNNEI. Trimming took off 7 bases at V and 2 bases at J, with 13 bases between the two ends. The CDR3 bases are TGTGCCAGCATTTTAGCCAGAACCACAGATACGCAGTATTTT. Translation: CASILARTTDTQYF.

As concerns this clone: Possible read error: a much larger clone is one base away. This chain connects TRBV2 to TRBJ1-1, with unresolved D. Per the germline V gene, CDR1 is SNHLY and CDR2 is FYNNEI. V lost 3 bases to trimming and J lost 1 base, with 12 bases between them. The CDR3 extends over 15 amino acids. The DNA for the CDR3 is TGTGCCAGCAGTGAGTTATGGACGCCGAACACTGAAGCTTTCTTT. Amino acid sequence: CASSELWTPNTEAFF.